These 21 T cell receptor beta chains came from one sample sequenced in a study of CD8+CD57+ T cells in acquired aplastic anemia. The use of genomic DNA as template underpinned the TCR beta VDJ and CDR3 profiling. TCRdb reanalysed the reads using MiXCR and keeps one entry per CDR3 protein. The top ten clones hold around 1.1% of a sample with about 200,000 distinct CDR3 sequences, 30% to 35% of them seen once. Sequencing input: sorted CD4+, CD8+, or CD8+CD57+ T cells (not recorded which) from PBMCs. All receptors derive from a human donor in good health, serving as a control.

The chain uses TRBV2 and TRBJ2-5, with TRBD1 matching over 7 bases. The germline V gene encodes CDR1 SNHLY and CDR2 FYNNEI. This CDR3 region has 15 residues. The V gene end was trimmed by 6 bases and the J gene end by 5 bases; junction bases not matched to a gene: 12. The DNA of the CDR3 is TGTGCCAGCAGCCCGAGACAGGGTGGGAGCGAGACCCAGTACTTC. This translates into CASSPRQGGSETQYF.

Ten or more counts support this clonotype. The V and J genes are TRBV24-1 and TRBJ2-7, with 7 bases identical to TRBD1. The CDR3 loop spans 16 amino acids. Losses at the gene ends were 3 bases for V and 0 bases for J; bases not matched to a gene: 7. CDR1 and CDR2 from the germline V gene are KGHDR and SFDVKD. The CDR3 sequence: CATSDPLDRDSYEQYF. The CDR3 DNA reads TGTGCCACCAGTGATCCCCTAGACAGGGACTCCTACGAGCAGTACTTC.

In this sample, this clonotype turned up many times. The V call is TRBV2, the J call TRBJ2-3; 8 bases line up with TRBD2. The CDR3 extends over 16 amino acids. CDR1 is SNHLY, CDR2 FYNNEI, per germline. The V segment lost 7 bases and the J segment 2 bases; nucleotides outside the gene matches: 11. The CDR3 is CASTGVAGLATDTQYF. The CDR3 nucleotides read TGTGCCAGCACTGGGGTAGCGGGACTCGCCACAGATACGCAGTATTTT. Full variable domain (outside the CDR3, taken from reference TRBV2 and TRBJ2-3): EPEVTQTPSHQVTQMGQEVILRCVPISNHLYFYWYRQILGQKVEFLVSFYNNEISEKSEIFDDQFSVERPDGSNFTLKIRSTKLEDSAMYFCASTGVAGLATDTQYFGPGTRLTVL.

As regards this clonotype: The germline gene is not matched at one end of the junction; a read error may be the cause. This chain connects TRBV30 to TRBJ2-2; the D gene could be TRBD1 or TRBD2 (6 bases each). The CDR3 contains 16 residues. Germline CDR1 and CDR2: GTSNPN and SVGIG (reference sequence). In DNA form, the CDR3 reads TGTGCCTGGATAGGAGGCCGACTAGGGGACACCGGGGAGCTGTTCTTT. Its translation: CAWIGGRLGDTGELFF.

This clonotype was seen at least ten times. The chain recombines TRBV5-1 with TRBJ1-2, with D maybe TRBD1 (5 bases). The ends were cut back, 2 bases at V and 7 bases at J, with 18 bases in the middle. The CDR3 consists of 15 residues. CDR1 is SGHRS and CDR2 is YFSETQ in the germline V gene. CDR3 sequence (DNA): TGCGCCAGCAGCTTCAATTCCGGGACCTTGGTTGGCTACACCTTC. Its protein product is CASSFNSGTLVGYTF.

The genes are TRBV2 and TRBJ2-7; D may be TRBD2 (5 bases). Germline V gene data show CDR1 as SNHLY and CDR2 as FYNNEI. The CDR3 sequence is 14 residues long. V lost 5 bases, J lost 1 base, and 12 bases lay in between. CDR3 sequence (DNA): TGTGCCAGCAGTCGGTCCGAGGGTTCCTACGAGCAGTACTTC. Translated, it gives CASSRSEGSYEQYF.

This clonotype was detected many times. This chain joins TRBV2 and TRBJ2-1, with D possibly TRBD2 on 5 matching bases. Germline V CDR1 and CDR2: SNHLY, FYNNEI. V lost 6 bases, J lost 7 bases, and 10 bases lay in between. The CDR3 has 12 amino acids. In DNA, the CDR3 is TGTGCCAGCAGCCGAAGGGAGAATGAGCAGTTCTTC. The encoded protein is CASSRRENEQFF.

This clonotype was counted many times. The chain joins TRBV7-2 to TRBJ2-7, with 9 bases identical to TRBD1. The CDR3 sequence is 15 residues long. Trimming removed 1 base from V and 4 bases from J; junction bases left unmatched: 5. Looked up from germline, CDR1 is SGHTA and CDR2 is FQGNSA. The CDR3 sequence is CASSLGTGVGYEQYF. CDR3 DNA: TGTGCCAGCAGCTTAGGGACAGGGGTCGGGTACGAGCAGTACTTC.

This clonotype has a count of ten or more. The chain is built from TRBV7-8 and TRBJ1-2, with TRBD1 identical over 7 bases. The CDR3 sequence is 13 residues long. J gave up 3 bases and V 7 bases, and 5 bases lay outside the gene matches. CDR1 is SGHVS and CDR2 is FQNEAQ in the germline V gene. The DNA of the CDR3 is TGTGCCAGCACCATACAGGGGTACTATGGCTACACCTTC. Its protein is CASTIQGYYGYTF.

This clonotype has at least ten counts. The rearrangement joins TRBV20-1 to TRBJ1-4; D is uncertain. There are 12 residues in the CDR3. Per germline, CDR1 DFQATT and CDR2 SNEGSKA (reference sequence). This CDR3 is CSQGELNEKLFF. The CDR3 DNA follows: TGCAGCCAAGGCGAGCTGAATGAAAAACTGTTTTTT.

A word on this clonotype: The germline gene is not matched at one end of the junction; a read error may be the cause. V and J are TRBV4-2 and TRBJ2-7, with 10 bases fitting TRBD2. The CDR3 runs to 15 residues. In germline, CDR1 is LGHNA, CDR2 YNFKEQ. The CDR3 DNA is TGTGCCCGCAGCTACGGACTAGCGGACCCCTACGAGCAGTACTTC. Translated, it gives CARSYGLADPYEQYF.

The chain combines TRBV11-2 with TRBJ1-1; D is perhaps TRBD1 (6 bases). Germline V gene sequence: CDR1 SGHAT, CDR2 FQNNGV. Trimming left V 1 base short and J 9 bases short, with 27 bases between. The CDR3 covers 18 residues. CDR3 bases: TGTGCCAGCAGCTTAGGGGTATTCGTTCGGAGGGGGGTCCCTAAAGCTTTCTTT. It specifies CASSLGVFVRRGVPKAFF.

This chain connects TRBV29-1 to TRBJ2-5, with D perhaps TRBD1 (5 bases). The CDR3 has 12 amino acids. The V end lost 3 bases, the J end lost 7 bases, and 12 bases lay between the germline ends. Germline-derived CDR1 and CDR2 are SQVTM and ANQGSEA. The CDR3 spells CSVDPLTGTQYF. The DNA of the CDR3 is TGCAGCGTTGACCCCTTAACAGGGACCCAGTACTTC.

The chain joins TRBV11-2 to TRBJ2-1; D may be TRBD1 or TRBD2 (6 bases each). CDR3 length: 15 amino acids. Germline CDR1 reads SGHAT; CDR2 reads FQNNGV. Trimming removed 7 bases from V and 2 bases from J, with 15 bases in between. This CDR3 is CASTSFRGPYNEQFF. CDR3 bases: TGTGCCAGCACTAGTTTTCGGGGGCCCTACAATGAGCAGTTCTTC.

This clonotype was observed at least ten times. The chain recombines TRBV20-1 with TRBJ2-3, with TRBD2 matching 9 bases. After removal of 3 bases from V and 2 bases from J, the junction contained 6 bases not matched to a gene. The germline V gene has CDR1 DFQATT and CDR2 SNEGSKA (reference sequence). This CDR3 spans 15 amino acids. The CDR3 DNA is TGCAGTGCTAGGTCAGCGGGGGGTAACACAGATACGCAGTATTTT. This encodes CSARSAGGNTDTQYF.

The CDR3 region has the DNA TGTGCCAGCCTTAACGGGGGGGTGACCACTGAAGCTTTCTTT. Translation gives CASLNGGVTTEAFF. The chain combines TRBV12-3 or TRBV12-4 with TRBJ1-1; D might be TRBD1 (5 bases). The CDR3 runs 14 residues. Trimming removed 8 bases at V and 4 bases at J, with 17 bases between.

This clonotype appeared many times. V usage is TRBV6-1 and J usage is TRBJ1-6; 7 positions match TRBD1. Germline lookup yields CDR1 MNHNS and CDR2 SASEGT. CDR3 length: 13 residues. Trimming removed 7 bases from V and 9 bases from J; junction bases left unmatched: 6. CDR3 sequence: CASKQGSGSPLHF. CDR3 in DNA: TGTGCCAGCAAACAGGGGTCGGGTTCACCCCTCCACTTT.

This rearrangement joins TRBV10-1 to TRBJ2-1; D unresolved. The germline gives CDR1 WNHNN, CDR2 SYGVQD (reference sequence). The V end lost 3 bases, the J end lost 9 bases, and 12 bases lay between the germline ends. CDR3 length: 13 amino acids. The CDR3 here is CASSDEVLTEQFF. The CDR3 DNA follows: TGCGCCAGCAGTGACGAGGTCCTTACTGAGCAGTTCTTC.

This clonotype was observed a few times. The V and J genes are TRBV25-1 and TRBJ2-1; a weak D match, TRBD2 (6 bases). Germline values: CDR1 MGHDK, CDR2 SYGVNS. CDR3 size: 16 residues. Deletions cut 8 bases from V and 2 bases from J, with 19 bases between. CDR3 DNA sequence: TGTGCCAGCTCACCGCCTAGCGTTAGGGCCTACAATGAGCAGTTCTTC. Translation gives CASSPPSVRAYNEQFF.

The chain links TRBV2 to TRBJ1-1; no clear D. The CDR3 is 14 amino acids. CDR1 is SNHLY, CDR2 FYNNEI, per germline. The V end lost 6 bases, the J end lost 1 base, and 12 bases lay between the germline ends. The CDR3 here is CASSLRQTNTEAFF. CDR3 nucleotides: TGTGCCAGCAGCTTGAGGCAGACGAACACTGAAGCTTTCTTT. The variable domain in full, with the rest retrieved from reference TRBV2 and TRBJ1-1, is EPEVTQTPSHQVTQMGQEVILRCVPISNHLYFYWYRQILGQKVEFLVSFYNNEISEKSEIFDDQFSVERPDGSNFTLKIRSTKLEDSAMYFCASSLRQTNTEAFFGQGTRLTVV.

The V call is TRBV6-2 or TRBV6-3, the J call TRBJ2-1; tentatively, D is TRBD1 (6 bases). The V and J ends lost 0 bases and 8 bases respectively, with 11 bases between them. This CDR3 has 14 amino acids. Germline CDR1 and CDR2: MNHEY and SVGEGT. CDR3 amino acids: CASSYSGAWYEQFF. CDR3 DNA: TGTGCCAGCAGTTACTCGGGGGCATGGTATGAGCAGTTCTTC.